The 22 T cell receptor beta chains below were found in one sample sequenced in a study of neurological immune-mediated disorders. TCRdb fed the 5' RACE reads into MiXCR, producing one record per CDR3 protein. Of tens of thousands of distinct CDR3 sequences listed, over 5.5% are singletons. Sequencing was done on a sample of CD4+ T cells from blood. These TCRs come from a woman under 30 with multiple sclerosis.

Many counts were recorded for this clonotype. The rearrangement links TRBV11-1 to TRBJ2-2; TRBD2 matches at 10 bases. V trimming: 2 bases; J trimming: 4 bases; junction bases outside the gene matches: 13. This CDR3 has 19 residues. Germline assignment: CDR1 SGHAT and CDR2 FQDESV (reference sequence). The DNA for the CDR3 is TGTGCCAGCAGCTTAAGCTTAGGCGGGACTAGCGATAGCACCGGGGAGCTGTTTTTT. This gives the protein CASSLSLGGTSDSTGELFF.

The V gene is TRBV7-9, the J gene TRBJ2-5, with D unclear. This CDR3 has 13 amino acids. Germline V lookup: CDR1 SEHNR, CDR2 FQNEAQ (reference sequence). The ends were cut back, 5 bases at V and 7 bases at J, with 14 bases in the middle. The CDR3, as DNA: TGTGCCAGCAGCCTGGGGTTCGGTGGGACCCAGTACTTC. It encodes CASSLGFGGTQYF.

This clonotype was seen at least ten times. CDR3 sequence: CSARGAGETQYF. CDR3 in DNA: TGCAGTGCTAGGGGGGCAGGGGAGACCCAGTACTTC. The chain has TRBV20-1 and TRBJ2-5; D is perhaps TRBD1 (6 bases). CDR1 and CDR2 (germline): DFQATT, SNEGSKA (reference sequence). Trimming cost V 3 bases and J 5 bases, with 10 bases left between them. CDR3 length: 12 amino acids.

The gene calls are TRBV27 and TRBJ1-1, with D possibly being TRBD1 (6 bases). Trimming pared 2 bases from V and 2 bases from J, leaving 12 bases between. The CDR3 covers 15 residues. Germline lookup yields CDR1 MNHEY and CDR2 SMNVEV (reference sequence). CDR3 protein: CASSLIGGPNTEAFF. CDR3 nucleotides: TGTGCCAGCAGTTTAATCGGGGGGCCCAACACTGAAGCTTTCTTT.

This clonotype came up many times. The rearrangement joins TRBV5-6 to TRBJ1-5, with a weak D call TRBD1 (5 bases). From germline, CDR1 is SGHDT and CDR2 YYEEEE. V gave up 2 bases and J gave up 7 bases, with 16 bases separating them. This CDR3 region has 15 residues. CDR3 DNA: TGTGCCAGCAGCTTCCTCGGGGGAGGGGACCAGCCCCAGCATTTT. Translation gives CASSFLGGGDQPQHF.

This clonotype was seen at least ten times. The chain joins TRBV20-1 to TRBJ2-1; D uncertain. The V gene's germline CDR1 is DFQATT and CDR2 SNEGSKA (reference sequence). The CDR3 consists of 12 residues. The ends were cut back, 5 bases at V and 4 bases at J, with 9 bases in the middle. The DNA for the CDR3 is TGCAGTGCTGTCCCCACATACAATGAGCAGTTCTTC. Protein sequence: CSAVPTYNEQFF.

This clonotype was counted between two and nine times. The genes are TRBV7-6 and TRBJ1-1; D unresolved. This CDR3 comprises 14 residues. Trimming took 5 bases from V and 4 from J, leaving 14 bases between them. The germline V gene encodes CDR1 SGHVS and CDR2 FNYEAQ. For the CDR3, the DNA is TGTGCCAGCAGCCCCAGGCTATCATTCACTGAAGCTTTCTTT. This sequence encodes CASSPRLSFTEAFF.

This clonotype was seen many times. V is TRBV5-6 and J is TRBJ2-1, with a weak D call TRBD1 (5 bases). The CDR3 has 14 amino acids. Trimming stripped 4 bases from V and 5 bases from J, with 13 bases between. CDR1 is SGHDT and CDR2 is YYEEEE in the germline V gene. DNA for the CDR3: TGTGCCAGCAGCGGAAACAGGAGAAACAATGAGCAGTTCTTC. It is translated as CASSGNRRNNEQFF.

The sample holds many counts of this clonotype. This chain connects TRBV7-9 to TRBJ1-2; the D gene is possibly TRBD1 (6 bases). CDR3 length equals 12 residues. Between the trimmed V and J ends, which lost 3 bases and 5 bases, there was a span of 7 bases. Germline V gene data show CDR1 as SEHNR and CDR2 as FQNEAQ (reference sequence). CDR3 region: CASSFTGYGYTF. In DNA form, the CDR3 reads TGTGCCAGCAGCTTCACAGGGTATGGCTACACCTTC.

This clonotype was observed at least ten times. The chain uses TRBV5-1 and TRBJ2-2, with 8 bases matching TRBD1. The germline V gene has CDR1 SGHRS and CDR2 YFSETQ. V dropped 4 bases and J dropped 0; count of bases not matched to a gene: 5. The CDR3 is made up of 16 amino acids. The CDR3 region is CASSKNRGANTGELFF. The CDR3 DNA reads TGCGCCAGCAGCAAAAACAGGGGGGCGAACACCGGGGAGCTGTTTTTT.

This clonotype has at least ten counts. The V call is TRBV27, the J call TRBJ1-6; D not certain. V lost 3 bases, J lost 6 bases, and 3 bases lay in between. Germline-derived CDR1 and CDR2 are MNHEY and SMNVEV (reference sequence). CDR3 size: 12 residues. CDR3 region: CASSFSNSPLHF. As DNA, the CDR3 is TGTGCCAGCAGTTTCAGTAATTCACCCCTCCACTTT.

This clonotype was detected many times. This chain uses TRBV12-3 or TRBV12-4 with TRBJ2-6, with D hard to call. Deletions cut 6 bases from V and 1 base from J, with 4 bases between. The CDR3 spans 13 residues. The CDR3 bases are TGTGCCAGCAGGGTTTCTGGGGCCAACGTCCTGACTTTC. This translates into CASRVSGANVLTF.

Many counts were recorded for this clonotype. The J gene is TRBJ2-5, the V gene TRBV3-1, with TRBD2 as a possible D gene (6 bases). Germline V lookup: CDR1 LGHDT, CDR2 YNNKEL (reference sequence). V gave up 4 bases and J gave up 3 bases, with 18 bases separating them. CDR3 size: 16 residues. CDR3 coding DNA: TGTGCCAGCAGCCTAATGAGATGGACTACGGAAGAGACCCAGTACTTC. Its protein is CASSLMRWTTEETQYF.

In its sample, this clonotype was seen a few times. As DNA, the CDR3 is TGTGCCAGCAGACTGGTCGCAGATACGCAGTATTTT. Protein: CASRLVADTQYF. The rearrangement joins TRBV11-2 to TRBJ2-3; no clear D. This CDR3 comprises 12 residues. Trimming removed 6 bases from V and 4 bases from J, with 8 bases in between. Germline lookup yields CDR1 SGHAT and CDR2 FQNNGV.

This clonotype was observed many times. This chain connects TRBV20-1 to TRBJ2-6; TRBD2 is a possible D gene (5 bases). The germline CDR1 and CDR2 sequences are DFQATT and SNEGSKA (reference sequence). This CDR3 comprises 15 residues. Trimming took off 3 bases at V and 1 base at J, with 10 bases between the two ends. As DNA, the CDR3 is TGCAGTGCTAGTCTACGGGGATCTGGGGCCAACGTCCTGACTTTC. It yields the protein CSASLRGSGANVLTF.

The J gene is TRBJ1-4, the V gene TRBV30; a possible D gene is TRBD1 (5 bases). V lost 0 bases and J 4 bases, leaving 15 bases between the germline ends. This CDR3 spans 16 amino acids. Germline V gene sequence: CDR1 GTSNPN, CDR2 SVGIG (reference sequence). The CDR3 is CAWSVLSQGLNEKLFF. As DNA, the CDR3 is TGTGCCTGGAGTGTACTAAGCCAGGGACTTAATGAAAAACTGTTTTTT.

This clonotype was counted ten times or more. The rearrangement uses TRBV12-3 or TRBV12-4 and TRBJ2-1; D is ambiguous. Trimming took off 2 bases at V and 9 bases at J, with 5 bases between the two ends. The CDR3 contains 11 residues. CDR3 coding DNA: TGTGCCAGCAGTTTAAAAGTTGAGCAGTTCTTC. Residues: CASSLKVEQFF.

This clonotype was counted at least ten times. The chain has TRBV10-3 and TRBJ2-3; D not resolved. V dropped 10 bases and J dropped 6 bases, with 17 bases sitting between them. Germline CDR1 reads ENHRY; CDR2 reads SYGVKD. The CDR3 totals 13 residues. CDR3 nucleotide sequence: TGTGCCACCGTGGAGAAATCCAGCGATACGCAGTATTTT. Translated: CATVEKSSDTQYF.

The rearrangement uses TRBV7-9 and TRBJ1-1, with 9 nucleotides matching TRBD1. Trimming took 1 base from V and 7 from J; bases not matched to a gene: 7. Germline lookup yields CDR1 SEHNR and CDR2 FQNEAQ (reference sequence). The CDR3 extends over 15 amino acids. The CDR3 nucleotides are TGTGCCAGCAGCTTAGGGGACAGGGCTCTATTTGAAGCTTTCTTT. Its translation: CASSLGDRALFEAFF.

This clonotype was picked up many times. CDR3 sequence (DNA): TGTGCCAGCAGCCCCTTGGGCGGGCCCTATGGCTACACCTTC. Amino acid sequence: CASSPLGGPYGYTF. The chain couples TRBV7-9 to TRBJ1-2; no clear D. V lost 5 bases to trimming and J lost 4 bases, with 14 bases between them. Germline assignment: CDR1 SEHNR and CDR2 FQNEAQ (reference sequence). The CDR3 totals 14 residues.

This clonotype was observed many times. The chain employs TRBV20-1 and TRBJ1-4; a possible D gene is TRBD1 (5 bases). Germline CDR1 DFQATT, CDR2 SNEGSKA (reference sequence). The CDR3 extends over 15 amino acids. Trimming shortened V by 0 bases and J by 2 bases, and 10 bases separated the two germline ends. The CDR3 spells CSARDRGTTNEKLFF. In nucleotides, the CDR3 is TGCAGTGCTAGAGATCGTGGGACGACTAATGAAAAACTGTTTTTT.

In its sample, this clonotype was seen once. The chain recombines TRBV19 with TRBJ1-4; tentative D call: TRBD1 (5 bases). The CDR3 totals 13 residues. Germline V gene lookup returns CDR1 LNHDA and CDR2 SQIVND (reference sequence). Trimming took 8 bases from V and 7 from J, leaving 14 bases between them. This chain's CDR3 is CASRRDRSEKLFF. The CDR3 DNA reads as TGTGCCAGTCGCCGGGACCGAAGTGAAAAACTGTTTTTT.